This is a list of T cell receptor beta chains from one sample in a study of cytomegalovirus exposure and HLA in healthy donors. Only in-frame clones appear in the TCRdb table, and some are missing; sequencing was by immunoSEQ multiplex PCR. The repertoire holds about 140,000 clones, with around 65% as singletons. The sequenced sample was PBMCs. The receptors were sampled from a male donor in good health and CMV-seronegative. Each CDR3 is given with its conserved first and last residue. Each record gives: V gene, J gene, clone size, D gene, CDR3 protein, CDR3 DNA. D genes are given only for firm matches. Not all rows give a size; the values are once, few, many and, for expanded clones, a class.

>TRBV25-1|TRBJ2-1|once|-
CASSEFGGAYNEQFF
TGTGCCAGCAGTGAATTCGGGGGTGCCTACAATGAGCAGTTCTTC
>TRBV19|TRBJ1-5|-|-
CASSTLRWANQPQHF
TGTGCCAGTAGTACCCTCAGGTGGGCCAATCAGCCCCAGCATTTT
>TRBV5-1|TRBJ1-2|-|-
CASSLIREDGYTF
TGCGCCAGCAGCTTGATCAGGGAAGATGGCTACACCTTC
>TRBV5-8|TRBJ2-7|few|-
CASSFDPGVAYEQYF
TGTGCCAGCAGCTTTGACCCGGGGGTAGCGTACGAGCAGTACTTC
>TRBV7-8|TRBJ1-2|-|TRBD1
CASSLGDSNYGYTF
TGTGCCAGCAGCTTAGGGGACAGTAACTATGGCTACACCTTC
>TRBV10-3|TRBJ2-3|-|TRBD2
CAISGTGLAGDTQYF
TGTGCCATCAGTGGGACGGGACTAGCAGGAGATACGCAGTATTTT
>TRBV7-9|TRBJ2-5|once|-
CASSLLGLRETQYF
TGTGCCAGCAGCTTACTGGGGCTTCGGGAGACCCAGTACTTC
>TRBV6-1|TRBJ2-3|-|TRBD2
CASSGGTSGGVWTDTQYF
TGTGCCAGCAGTGGGGGGACTAGCGGGGGAGTCTGGACAGATACGCAGTATTTT
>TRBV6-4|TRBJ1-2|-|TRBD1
CGSAQGDGGYTF
TGTGGCTCCGCACAGGGGGATGGGGGCTACACCTTC
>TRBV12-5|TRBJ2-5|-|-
CASGLVGTYSETQYF
TGTGCTAGTGGTTTGGTAGGGACATACTCAGAGACCCAGTACTTC
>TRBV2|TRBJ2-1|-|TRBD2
CASSDWGTSVGEQFF
TGTGCCAGCAGTGATTGGGGAACTAGCGTGGGTGAGCAGTTCTTC
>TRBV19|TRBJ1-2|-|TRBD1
CASSPGQGIFDGYTF
TGTGCCAGTAGTCCTGGACAGGGAATTTTTGATGGCTACACCTTC
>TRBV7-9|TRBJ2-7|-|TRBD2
CASSLVRGGSEQYF
TGTGCCAGCAGCTTAGTACGGGGGGGGTCCGAGCAGTACTTC
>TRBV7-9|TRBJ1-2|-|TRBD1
CASSDGTAYGYTF
TGTGCCAGCAGCGACGGGACAGCTTATGGCTACACCTTC
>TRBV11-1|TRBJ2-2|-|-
CASSRGTANTGELFF
TGTGCCAGCAGCCGCGGGACAGCGAACACCGGGGAGCTGTTTTTT
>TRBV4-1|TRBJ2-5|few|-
CASSQGRQRETQYF
TGCGCCAGCAGCCAAGGGAGACAGCGAGAGACCCAGTACTTC
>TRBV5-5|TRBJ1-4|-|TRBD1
CASSSATGGREKLFF
TGTGCCAGCAGCTCGGCAACAGGGGGTCGTGAAAAACTGTTTTTT
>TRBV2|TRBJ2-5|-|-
CASSEALHGPRGSLGETQYF
TGTGCCAGCAGTGAAGCGCTTCACGGGCCAAGGGGGAGCCTGGGGGAGACCCAGTACTTC
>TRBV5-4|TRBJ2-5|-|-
CASSLPGVRETQYF
TGTGCCAGCAGCTTGCCCGGGGTTCGAGAGACCCAGTACTTC
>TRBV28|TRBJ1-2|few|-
CASGDSSTYGYTF
TGTGCCAGCGGTGACAGTTCGACCTATGGCTACACCTTC
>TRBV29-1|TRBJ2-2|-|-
CSVRAAGELFF
TGCAGCGTTCGAGCGGCCGGGGAGCTGTTTTTT
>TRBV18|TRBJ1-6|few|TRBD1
CASSPGQGAYSPLHF
TGTGCCAGCTCACCAGGACAGGGGGCTTATTCACCCCTCCACTTT
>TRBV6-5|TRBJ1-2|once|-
CASSFSTALRWYGYTF
TGTGCCAGCAGTTTCTCGACAGCCCTCCGGTGGTATGGCTACACCTTC
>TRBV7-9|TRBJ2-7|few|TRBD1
CASSGQGYEQYF
TGTGCCAGCAGTGGACAGGGCTACGAGCAGTACTTC
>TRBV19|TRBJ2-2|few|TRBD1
CASSDIDRDAGELFF
TGTGCCAGTAGCGACATCGACAGGGACGCCGGGGAGCTGTTTTTT
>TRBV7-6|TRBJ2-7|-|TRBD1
CASSSGQGVNEQYF
TGTGCCAGCAGCTCGGGACAGGGGGTAAACGAGCAGTACTTC
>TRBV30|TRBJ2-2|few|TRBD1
CAWSSKTGTGLEVGELFF
TGTGCCTGGAGTTCCAAAACCGGGACAGGGTTGGAAGTGGGGGAGCTGTTTTTT
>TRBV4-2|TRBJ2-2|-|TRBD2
CASSHSVGGQRGENTGELFF
TGTGCCAGCAGCCATTCCGTGGGGGGCCAGCGGGGGGAGAACACCGGGGAGCTGTTTTTT
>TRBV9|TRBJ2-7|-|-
CASSVSPGYEQYF
TGTGCCAGCAGCGTGTCCCCCGGGTACGAGCAGTACTTC
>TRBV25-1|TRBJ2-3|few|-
CASSEKDNTDTQYF
TGTGCCAGCAGTGAGAAGGACAACACAGATACGCAGTATTTT
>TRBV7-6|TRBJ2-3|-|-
CASSLGWVRVSTDTQYF
TGTGCCAGCAGCTTAGGTTGGGTCAGGGTCAGCACAGATACGCAGTATTTT
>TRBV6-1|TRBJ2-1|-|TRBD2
CASSEARGRGDYNEQFF
TGTGCCAGCAGTGAAGCACGGGGGCGGGGGGACTACAATGAGCAGTTCTTC
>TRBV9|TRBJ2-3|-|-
CASSPPPAGSTDTQYF
TGTGCCAGCAGCCCTCCCCCCGCAGGCAGCACAGATACGCAGTATTTT
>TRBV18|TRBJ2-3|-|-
CASSPVGIAVSTDTQYF
TGTGCCAGCTCACCAGTCGGGATAGCGGTAAGCACAGATACGCAGTATTTT
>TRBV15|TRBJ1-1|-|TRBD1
CATSRDRLTGGENTEAFF
TGTGCCACCAGCAGAGATCGGCTGACAGGGGGTGAGAACACTGAAGCTTTCTTT
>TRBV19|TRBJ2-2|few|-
CASNSATGELFF
TGTGCCAGTAATAGTGCGACCGGGGAGCTGTTTTTT